These 13 T cell receptor beta chains were all obtained from the same sample, sequenced in a study of monozygotic twins with inflammatory bowel disease. For each CDR3 protein, TCRdb gives one entry from its re-call of the 5' RACE reads, without DNA. The sample table includes approximately 340,000 distinct CDR3 sequences. Material for sequencing was blood. These receptors were obtained from a human donor with ulcerative colitis or Crohn's disease, or a healthy co-twin of an affected twin (not recorded which).

The gene calls are TRBV29-1 and TRBJ2-1; the TCRdb call, TRBD2, lacks DNA for checking. The germline V gene has CDR1 SQVTM and CDR2 ANQGSEA. The CDR3 totals 14 residues. This CDR3 is CSVVLAGAYYEQFF.

This chain connects TRBV11-2 to TRBJ2-3; lacking DNA, the TRBD1 call made by TCRdb goes unchecked. Germline V CDR1 and CDR2: SGHAT, FQNNGV. The CDR3 has 16 residues. The chain's CDR3 is CASSPFSGKGTDTQYF.

CDR3 sequence reads: CASSETGVGKLFF. The chain joins TRBV5-6 to TRBJ1-4; TCRdb's D call, TRBD1, is unchecked because there is no DNA. The CDR3 spans 13 residues. Looked up from germline, CDR1 is SGHDT and CDR2 is YYEEEE.

V usage is TRBV2 and J usage is TRBJ2-1; as DNA is missing, the TRBD2 call by TCRdb cannot be tested. The V gene's germline CDR1 is SNHLY and CDR2 FYNNEI. The CDR3 has 18 residues. The CDR3 spells CASSELPLAWIISGEQFF.

This chain joins TRBV2 and TRBJ2-7; TCRdb proposes TRBD2, but this gene call is untestable without DNA. The CDR3 has 14 residues. In germline, CDR1 is SNHLY, CDR2 FYNNEI. CDR3: CASILAGDAYEQYF.

This sequence joins TRBV7-9 and TRBJ2-3. The germline V gene has CDR1 SEHNR and CDR2 FQNEAQ (reference sequence). This CDR3 spans 14 amino acids. CDR3 region: CASSIGPLEDTQYF.

The chain links TRBV20-1 to TRBJ2-7; TCRdb's D call of TRBD2 is untestable without DNA. Germline V lookup: CDR1 DFQATT, CDR2 SNEGSKA (reference sequence). The CDR3 length is 15 residues. CDR3 amino acids: CSARIPGRASGEQYF.

The rearrangement joins TRBV3-1 to TRBJ2-3; TCRdb returns TRBD2, unconfirmable since there is no DNA. Germline CDR1 and CDR2: LGHDT and YNNKEL (reference sequence). The CDR3 runs to 13 residues. The CDR3 sequence is CASSVKTSYTQYF.

The chain recombines TRBV27 with TRBJ2-1; no DNA is available, so the TRBD1 call from TCRdb remains unchecked. Germline V gene sequence: CDR1 MNHEY, CDR2 SMNVEV (reference sequence). The CDR3 has 15 residues. The chain's CDR3 is CASSPPGTGSHEQFF.

The rearrangement links TRBV4-1 to TRBJ2-7. This CDR3 has 14 amino acids. The germline gives CDR1 MGHRA, CDR2 YSYEKL. CDR3 residues: CASSQDPDGYEQYF.

This chain uses TRBV7-9 with TRBJ2-1; absent DNA, TCRdb's TRBD2 call cannot be checked. The CDR3 runs to 14 residues. Germline assignment: CDR1 SEHNR and CDR2 FQNEAQ (reference sequence). CDR3 amino acids: CASSLAGSLGREFF.

V and J are TRBV11-3 and TRBJ2-1. Germline-derived CDR1 and CDR2 are SGHNT and YENEEA. The CDR3 is 14 amino acids. The CDR3 spells CASSLKGLRNEQFF. The full variable domain, completed using reference TRBV11-3 and TRBJ2-1, is EAGVVQSPRYKIIEKKQPVAFWCNPISGHNTLYWYLQNLGQGPELLIRYENEEAVDDSQLPKDRFSAERLKGVDSTLKIQPAELGDSAVYLCASSLKGLRNEQFFGPGTRLTVL.

The chain has TRBV11-1 and TRBJ2-2; with no DNA, the TCRdb D assignment of TRBD1 cannot be verified. CDR3 length: 15 residues. CDR1 is SGHAT, CDR2 FQDESV, per germline (reference sequence). The CDR3 region is CASSTRRGLTGELFF.